Each of the 25 T cell receptor beta chains below was sequenced from the same sample in a study of blood T cell repertoires in COVID-19. The data were produced by immunoSEQ multiplex PCR, yet TCRdb's version contains in-frame clones alone and is incomplete. The sample records around 140,000 clones, around 85% being singletons. The sample consisted of peripheral blood. The source of these receptors is a woman older than 75 with acute or convalescent COVID-19.

The genes are TRBV6-5 and TRBJ1-1, with D possibly matching TRBD1 (6 bases). Germline CDR1 is MNHEY and CDR2 is SVGAGI. With 0 bases removed from V and 5 bases from J, the gap between germline ends came to 10 bases. There are 14 residues in the CDR3. The CDR3 DNA reads as TGTGCCAGCAGTTACTCGAGGGGGAAGACTGAAGCTTTCTTT. Translated: CASSYSRGKTEAFF.

This clone was seen more than once but under ten times. The genes are TRBV13 and TRBJ1-1; TRBD1 is a possible D gene (6 bases). V was pared by 2 bases and J by 4 bases, with 11 bases between. The CDR3 extends over 14 amino acids. Germline lookup yields CDR1 PRHDT and CDR2 FYEKMQ (reference sequence). CDR3 DNA sequence: TGTGCCAGCAGCTTAAAAACAGGGATCACTGAAGCTTTCTTT. This sequence encodes CASSLKTGITEAFF. The variable domain in full, with the rest retrieved from reference TRBV13 and TRBJ1-1, is AAGVIQSPRHLIKEKRETATLKCYPIPRHDTVYWYQQGPGQDPQFLISFYEKMQSDKGSIPDRFSAQQFSDYHSELNMSSLELGDSALYFCASSLKTGITEAFFGQGTRLTVV.

This chain connects TRBV19 to TRBJ1-1; D is ambiguous. The CDR3 covers 13 residues. Germline V gene data show CDR1 as LNHDA and CDR2 as SQIVND (reference sequence). Trimming pared 4 bases from V and 1 base from J, leaving 7 bases between. The CDR3 loop reads CASSTRQNTEAFF. CDR3 DNA: TGTGCCAGTAGTACCCGACAGAACACTGAAGCTTTCTTT.

This clone is a singleton in its sample. The chain uses TRBV19 and TRBJ2-1; 11 nucleotides align to TRBD2. The V segment lost 4 bases and the J segment 1 base; nucleotides outside the gene matches: 3. The germline gives CDR1 LNHDA, CDR2 SQIVND (reference sequence). The CDR3 sequence is 16 residues long. In nucleotides, the CDR3 is TGTGCCAGTAGTACCGGGACTAGCGGTTCCTACAATGAGCAGTTCTTC. It is translated as CASSTGTSGSYNEQFF. Full variable domain (missing parts from reference TRBV19 and TRBJ2-1): DGGITQSPKYLFRKEGQNVTLSCEQNLNHDAMYWYRQDPGQGLRLIYYSQIVNDFQKGDIAEGYSVSREKKESFPLTVTSAQKNPTAFYLCASSTGTSGSYNEQFFGPGTRLTVL.

The CDR3 region has the DNA TGTGCCAGCAGTCTCCTCAGGAATGAGCAGTTCTTC. It is translated as CASSLLRNEQFF. V usage is TRBV27 and J usage is TRBJ2-1; no definite D call. Germline-derived CDR1 and CDR2 are MNHEY and SMNVEV (reference sequence). With 5 bases removed from V and 7 bases from J, the gap between germline ends came to 9 bases. The CDR3 extends over 12 amino acids.

The chain recombines TRBV30 with TRBJ1-2; 8 nucleotides match TRBD1. V lost 1 base to trimming and J lost 4 bases; unmatched junction nucleotides: 2. The CDR3 loop spans 13 amino acids. CDR1 and CDR2 from the germline V gene are GTSNPN and SVGIG (reference sequence). The CDR3 protein is CAWSAQGGYGYTF. The CDR3 DNA sequence: TGTGCCTGGAGTGCACAGGGGGGCTATGGCTACACCTTC. The full variable domain, in which reference TRBV30 and TRBJ1-2 provide the parts outside the CDR3, is SQTIHQWPATLVQPVGSPLSLECTVEGTSNPNLYWYRQAAGRGLQLLFYSVGIGQISSEVPQNLSASRPQDRQFILSSKKLLLSDSGFYLCAWSAQGGYGYTFGSGTRLTVV.

This clone was recorded only once. The chain has TRBV27 and TRBJ2-1; maybe TRBD2 (6 bases). CDR1 is MNHEY and CDR2 is SMNVEV in the germline V gene (reference sequence). The CDR3 runs to 14 residues. Trimming removed 10 bases from V and 0 bases from J, with 13 bases in between. As DNA, the CDR3 is TGTGCCACGGCGTCCGGGGGCTCCTACAATGAGCAGTTCTTC. Translating gives CATASGGSYNEQFF.

The chain links TRBV19 to TRBJ1-3; 7 bases match TRBD1. This CDR3 has 16 residues. Germline V lookup: CDR1 LNHDA, CDR2 SQIVND (reference sequence). J gave up 3 bases and V 4 bases, and 9 bases lay outside the gene matches. Here the CDR3 reads CASSRGDRSHGNTIYF. In DNA, the CDR3 is TGTGCCAGTAGTAGAGGGGACAGATCGCATGGAAACACCATATATTTT.

This clone was counted a few times. V usage is TRBV12-3 or TRBV12-4 and J usage is TRBJ1-1; D call uncertain. The CDR3 has 13 amino acids. V was cut by 6 bases and J by 0 bases, with 8 bases left in between. The CDR3, as DNA: TGTGCCAGCAGGAGTGAGTTGAACACTGAAGCTTTCTTT. Amino acid sequence: CASRSELNTEAFF.

The chain couples TRBV7-2 to TRBJ1-5; 7 bases are a match to TRBD1. Trimming removed 0 bases from V and 8 bases from J; junction bases left unmatched: 4. The length of the CDR3 is 14 residues. The germline V gene encodes CDR1 SGHTA and CDR2 FQGNSA. This CDR3 is CASSLAGGTEPQHF. Here the CDR3 DNA reads TGTGCCAGCAGCTTAGCTGGGGGGACAGAGCCCCAGCATTTT.

The chain joins TRBV11-2 to TRBJ2-5; maybe TRBD1 (6 bases). The CDR3 runs 17 residues. Germline V gene sequence: CDR1 SGHAT, CDR2 FQNNGV. The V end was cut by 4 bases, the J end by 4 bases, with 22 bases between. The DNA for the CDR3 is TGTGCCAGCAGCTCCTCGACAAGATTGGGGGCGGGAGAGACCCAGTACTTC. Translated: CASSSSTRLGAGETQYF.

In this sample, this clone turned up a few times. The J gene is TRBJ1-2, the V gene TRBV7-8; D is possibly TRBD1 (5 bases). Trimming stripped 0 bases from V and 5 bases from J, with 13 bases between. The CDR3 spans 15 residues. Germline V gene lookup returns CDR1 SGHVS and CDR2 FQNEAQ. The CDR3 here is CASSLAQGFRYGYTF. For the CDR3, the DNA is TGTGCCAGCAGCTTAGCGCAGGGATTCAGATATGGCTACACCTTC.

V usage is TRBV5-4 and J usage is TRBJ1-1, with a tentative D call TRBD1 (5 bases). Germline V CDR1 and CDR2: SGHNT, YYREEE (reference sequence). This CDR3 region has 16 residues. V was clipped by 3 bases and J by 6 bases, with 21 bases between them. The CDR3 nucleotides read TGTGCCAGCAGCTCTCAGGGTATTGTAAGGATTGCTGAAGCTTTCTTT. This translates into CASSSQGIVRIAEAFF. Based on the CDR3 plus reference TRBV5-4 and TRBJ1-1, the full variable domain is ETGVTQSPTHLIKTRGQQVTLRCSSQSGHNTVSWYQQALGQGPQFIFQYYREEENGRGNFPPRFSGLQFPNYSSELNVNALELDDSALYLCASSSQGIVRIAEAFFGQGTRLTVV.

The rearrangement uses TRBV7-2 and TRBJ2-1, with 13 bases lining up with TRBD2. CDR1 is SGHTA, CDR2 FQGNSA, per germline. V lost 5 bases to trimming and J lost 7 bases; unmatched junction nucleotides: 14. This CDR3 is built from 18 residues. As DNA, the CDR3 is TGTGCCAGCAGCCCGGGGGGACTAGCGGGACCCGCGGGTAATGAGCAGTTCTTC. Protein product: CASSPGGLAGPAGNEQFF.

The chain uses TRBV18 and TRBJ1-6; D uncertain. The CDR3 spans 13 residues. Germline V gene sequence: CDR1 KGHSH, CDR2 LQKENI. Between the trimmed V and J ends, which lost 4 bases and 8 bases, there was a span of 9 bases. Here the CDR3 DNA reads TGTGCCAGCTCACTAAATGAGGATTCACCCCTCCACTTT. Translation: CASSLNEDSPLHF.

This clone was counted once. The chain is built from TRBV12-5 and TRBJ2-6, with a tentative D call TRBD1 (6 bases). The germline V gene encodes CDR1 LGHNT and CDR2 FRNRAP. CDR3 length equals 17 residues. Trimming removed 6 bases from V and 3 bases from J, with 18 bases in between. Here the CDR3 DNA reads TGTGCTAGTGGACATGACCCGGGACATCTTGGGGCCAACGTCCTGACTTTC. Its translation is CASGHDPGHLGANVLTF.

This sequence joins TRBV11-2 and TRBJ2-7; 9 bases align to TRBD1. The CDR3 runs 14 residues. CDR1 is SGHAT, CDR2 FQNNGV, per germline. V trimming: 1 base; J trimming: 7 bases; junction bases outside the gene matches: 5. DNA of the CDR3: TGTGCCAGCAGCTTAGGAGGGACAGGGCATGAGCAGTACTTC. Its translation is CASSLGGTGHEQYF.

The chain employs TRBV10-3 and TRBJ1-5; weak D call: TRBD1 (5 bases). V was trimmed by 2 bases and J by 6 bases, leaving 14 bases between them. The CDR3 is 15 residues long. Looked up from germline, CDR1 is ENHRY and CDR2 is SYGVKD. CDR3 in amino acids: CAISEGLGRGQPQHF. CDR3 DNA sequence: TGTGCCATCAGTGAGGGTCTGGGAAGGGGTCAGCCCCAGCATTTT.

The rearrangement joins TRBV18 to TRBJ1-4; D remains ambiguous. The CDR3 has 15 residues. The germline CDR1 and CDR2 sequences are KGHSH and LQKENI. V gave up 1 base and J gave up 3 bases, with 9 bases separating them. CDR3: CASSPQEGANEKLFF. The DNA of the CDR3 is TGTGCCAGCTCACCACAGGAGGGAGCTAATGAAAAACTGTTTTTT.

The chain recombines TRBV6-2 or TRBV6-3 with TRBJ2-3, with 10 bases identical to TRBD2. The CDR3 length is 16 residues. The J segment lost 8 bases and the V segment lost 6 bases, leaving 14 bases of the junction unmatched. Germline CDR1 and CDR2: MNHEY and SVGEGT. The CDR3 is CASSPHSSSGRGTQYF. The DNA for the CDR3 is TGTGCCAGCAGCCCTCACTCCTCTAGCGGGAGAGGTACGCAGTATTTT.

V usage is TRBV6-5 and J usage is TRBJ1-2, with 7 positions matching TRBD1. CDR3 length equals 13 residues. Trimming took 6 bases from V and 4 from J; bases not matched to a gene: 5. From germline, CDR1 is MNHEY and CDR2 SVGAGI. The CDR3, as DNA: TGTGCCAGCAGAGAGACAGGGAGCTATGGCTACACCTTC. Its protein is CASRETGSYGYTF.

This chain connects TRBV19 to TRBJ2-5; 9 nucleotides line up with TRBD1. The CDR3 totals 15 residues. V trimming: 5 bases; J trimming: 5 bases; junction bases outside the gene matches: 9. Germline-derived CDR1 and CDR2 are LNHDA and SQIVND (reference sequence). The CDR3 nucleotides read TGTGCCAGTAGTGTAGGAGGACAGGGGCGGGAGACCCAGTACTTC. Its translation is CASSVGGQGRETQYF.

V is TRBV30 and J is TRBJ2-5; 7 bases match TRBD2. The germline V gene encodes CDR1 GTSNPN and CDR2 SVGIG (reference sequence). This CDR3 region has 16 residues. J lost 0 bases, V lost 0 bases, and 7 bases had no gene match. Here the CDR3 DNA reads TGTGCCTGGAGTGTGGCGGGGGACTGGTACCAAGAGACCCAGTACTTC. Amino acids: CAWSVAGDWYQETQYF.

The chain couples TRBV6-5 to TRBJ1-6; D may be TRBD1 (5 bases). Trimming shortened V by 3 bases and J by 0 bases, and 6 bases separated the two germline ends. Looked up from germline, CDR1 is MNHEY and CDR2 is SVGAGI. This CDR3 is built from 15 residues. This CDR3 reads CASSYDSSYNSPLHF. CDR3 sequence (DNA): TGTGCCAGCAGTTATGACAGCTCCTATAATTCACCCCTCCACTTT.

The CDR3: CSVELRGTAFF. CDR3 nucleotide sequence: TGCAGCGTTGAATTGAGGGGGACGGCTTTCTTT. V usage is TRBV29-1 and J usage is TRBJ1-1, with D possibly being TRBD1 (6 bases). Germline CDR1 SQVTM, CDR2 ANQGSEA. V lost 2 bases and J 11 bases, leaving 12 bases between the germline ends. The CDR3 is 11 amino acids.